The present entry profiles one T cell receptor (beta chain) with its context. V gave up 7 bases and J gave up 3 bases; unmatched junction bases: 13. The length of the CDR3 is 17 residues. Germline CDR1 reads LGHNT; CDR2 reads FRNRAP. Sample treatment: oral pan-JAK inhibitor, 5-10 mg twice daily. These data are taken from a study of CD8+ T cells in alopecia areata. Study details: By percentage of affected scalp area, the severity of treated patients was scored.

Isolated RNA was reverse transcribed into cDNA used as the sequencing template. The table came from immunoSEQ multiplex PCR; TCRdb's copy has only in-frame clones and leaves some out. Among about 190,000 clones listed, about three fifths were seen once. Sample: CD4+ T cells sorted from blood, taken at week 4, from a patient treated with tofacitinib. The chain couples TRBV12-5 to TRBJ2-3, with 10 bases that match TRBD1. The TCR originated in a human donor with alopecia areata. The CDR3 DNA reads as TGTGCTAGTGCCAGGGGGACAGGGGCGCGAGGAACAGATACGCAGTATTTT. Translation: CASARGTGARGTDTQYF.